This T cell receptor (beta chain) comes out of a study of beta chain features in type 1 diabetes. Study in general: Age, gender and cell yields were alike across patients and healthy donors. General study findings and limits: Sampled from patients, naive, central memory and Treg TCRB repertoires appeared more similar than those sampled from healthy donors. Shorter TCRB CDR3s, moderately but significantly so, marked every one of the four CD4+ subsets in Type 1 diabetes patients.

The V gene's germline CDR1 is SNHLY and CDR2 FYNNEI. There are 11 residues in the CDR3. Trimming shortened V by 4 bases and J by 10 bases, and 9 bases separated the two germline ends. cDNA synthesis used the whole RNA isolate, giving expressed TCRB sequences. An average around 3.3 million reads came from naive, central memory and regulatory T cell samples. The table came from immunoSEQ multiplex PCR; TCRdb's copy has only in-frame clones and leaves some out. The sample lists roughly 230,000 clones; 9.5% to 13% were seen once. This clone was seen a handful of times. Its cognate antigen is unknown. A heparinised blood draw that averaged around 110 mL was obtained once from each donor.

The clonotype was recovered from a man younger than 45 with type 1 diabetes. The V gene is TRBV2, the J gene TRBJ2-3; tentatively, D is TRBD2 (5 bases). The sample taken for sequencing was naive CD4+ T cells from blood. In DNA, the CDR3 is TGTGCCAGCAGTGTGCGGGTTGCGCAGTATTTT. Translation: CASSVRVAQYF. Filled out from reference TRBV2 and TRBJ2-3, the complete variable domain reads EPEVTQTPSHQVTQMGQEVILRCVPISNHLYFYWYRQILGQKVEFLVSFYNNEISEKSEIFDDQFSVERPDGSNFTLKIRSTKLEDSAMYFCASSVRVAQYFGPGTRLTVL.